This T cell receptor (beta chain) was identified in a study of PD-1 blockade in classical Hodgkin lymphoma. Each patient experienced a relapse that followed autologous stem cell transplantation, and brentuximab vedotin exposure varied. This CDR3 comprises 16 residues. CDR1 is SGHTA, CDR2 FQGNSA, per germline. The V and J ends lost 5 bases and 0 bases respectively, with 11 bases between them. Points on this clone: What it binds is not known.

Study-level points and caveats: For complete responders, baseline diversity was comparable to that of newly diagnosed patients.

The repertoire was sequenced with immunoSEQ multiplex PCR; TCRdb's copy has only in-frame clones and lacks some. In the table there are over 15,000 clones, roughly 77% of which are singletons. This TCR was sampled from a human donor with classical Hodgkin lymphoma. Sequenced material: peripheral blood mononuclear cells (PBMCs), taken before the second cycle of nivolumab. The chain employs TRBV7-2 and TRBJ2-6; D remains ambiguous. Here the CDR3 DNA reads TGTGCCAGCAGCGCCAGACACGTCTCTGGGGCCAACGTCCTGACTTTC. Translated, it gives CASSARHVSGANVLTF. The full variable domain, in which reference TRBV7-2 and TRBJ2-6 provide the parts outside the CDR3, is GAGVSQSPSNKVTEKGKDVELRCDPISGHTALYWYRQSLGQGLEFLIYFQGNSAPDKSGLPSDRFSAERTGGSVSTLTIQRTQQEDSAVYLCASSARHVSGANVLTFGAGSRLTVL.